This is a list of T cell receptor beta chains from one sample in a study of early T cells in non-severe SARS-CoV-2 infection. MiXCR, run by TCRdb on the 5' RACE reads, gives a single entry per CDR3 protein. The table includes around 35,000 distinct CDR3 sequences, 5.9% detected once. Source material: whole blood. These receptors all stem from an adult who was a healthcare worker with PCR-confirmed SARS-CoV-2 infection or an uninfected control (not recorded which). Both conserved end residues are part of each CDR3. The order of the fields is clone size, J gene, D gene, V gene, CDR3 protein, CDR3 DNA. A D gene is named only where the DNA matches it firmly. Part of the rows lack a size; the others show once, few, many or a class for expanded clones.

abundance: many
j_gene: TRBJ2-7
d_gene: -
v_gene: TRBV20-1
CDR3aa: CSAREHGSSYEQYF
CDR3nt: TGCAGTGCTAGAGAGCACGGTAGCTCCTACGAGCAGTACTTC

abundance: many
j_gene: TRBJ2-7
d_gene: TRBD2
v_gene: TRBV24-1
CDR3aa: CATSVGLAGVQYF
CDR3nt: TGTGCCACCAGTGTCGGACTAGCGGGAGTTCAGTACTTC

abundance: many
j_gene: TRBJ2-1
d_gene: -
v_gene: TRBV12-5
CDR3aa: CASGLVYNEQFF
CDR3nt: TGTGCTAGTGGTTTGGTCTACAATGAGCAGTTCTTC

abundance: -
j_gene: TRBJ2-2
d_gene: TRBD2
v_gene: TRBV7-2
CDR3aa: CASSLASGWTGELFF
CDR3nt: TGTGCCAGCAGCTTAGCTAGCGGGTGGACCGGGGAGCTGTTTTTT

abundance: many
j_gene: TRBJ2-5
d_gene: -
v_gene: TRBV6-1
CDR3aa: CASCDIEETQYF
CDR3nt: TGTGCCAGCTGCGACATCGAAGAGACCCAGTACTTC

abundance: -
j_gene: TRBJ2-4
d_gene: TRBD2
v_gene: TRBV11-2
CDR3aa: CASSSRVAGDLAKNIQYF
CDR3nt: TGTGCCAGCAGCTCTCGTGTAGCGGGTGACCTAGCCAAAAACATTCAGTACTTC

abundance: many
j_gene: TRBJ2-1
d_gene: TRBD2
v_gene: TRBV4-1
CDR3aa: CASSQALAVGRSNEQFF
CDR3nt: TGCGCCAGCAGCCAAGCCCTAGCGGTGGGCAGGAGCAATGAGCAGTTCTTC

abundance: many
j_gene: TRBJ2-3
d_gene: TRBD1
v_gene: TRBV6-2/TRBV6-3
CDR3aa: CASSFKTGRDTQYF
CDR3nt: TGTGCCAGCAGTTTCAAGACAGGGCGGGATACGCAGTATTTT

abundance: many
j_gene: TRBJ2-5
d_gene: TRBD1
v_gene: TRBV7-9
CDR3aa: CASSLAGQAKTQYF
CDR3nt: TGTGCCAGCAGCTTAGCCGGACAGGCGAAGACCCAGTACTTC

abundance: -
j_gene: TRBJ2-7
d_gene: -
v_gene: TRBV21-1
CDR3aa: CASIVESRLLDYEQYF
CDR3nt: TGTGCCAGCATTGTGGAGTCCCGACTACTCGACTACGAGCAGTACTTC

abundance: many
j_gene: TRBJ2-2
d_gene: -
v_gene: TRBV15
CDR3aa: CATSRDLIREKTGELFF
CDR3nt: TGTGCCACCAGCAGAGATCTGATACGGGAAAAGACCGGGGAGCTGTTTTTT

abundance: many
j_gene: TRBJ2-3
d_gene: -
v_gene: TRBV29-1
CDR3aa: CSVEVLPPAQYF
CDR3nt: TGCAGCGTTGAAGTCCTACCCCCGGCGCAGTATTTT

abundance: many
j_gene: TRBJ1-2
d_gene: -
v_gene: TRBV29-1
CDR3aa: CSVEDNLEQAGHTF
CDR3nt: TGCAGCGTTGAAGACAACCTGGAGCAGGCTGGACACACCTTC

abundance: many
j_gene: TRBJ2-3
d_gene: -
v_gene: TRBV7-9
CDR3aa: CASSLWGREPADTQYF
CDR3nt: TGTGCCAGCAGCTTATGGGGGCGGGAGCCAGCAGATACGCAGTATTTT

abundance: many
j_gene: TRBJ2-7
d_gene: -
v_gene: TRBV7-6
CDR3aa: CASSLDGSYEQYF
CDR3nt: TGTGCCAGCAGCTTAGACGGGAGTTACGAGCAGTACTTC

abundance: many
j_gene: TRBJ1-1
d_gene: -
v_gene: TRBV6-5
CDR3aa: CASKQGQMNTEAFF
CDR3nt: TGTGCCAGCAAACAGGGCCAGATGAACACTGAAGCTTTCTTT

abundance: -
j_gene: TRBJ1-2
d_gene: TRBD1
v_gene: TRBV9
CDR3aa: CASSVGPGTADGYTF
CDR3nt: TGTGCCAGCAGCGTAGGCCCCGGGACAGCAGATGGCTACACCTTC

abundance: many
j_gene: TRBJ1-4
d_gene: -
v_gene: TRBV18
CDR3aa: CASSPRRDEKLFF
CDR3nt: TGTGCCAGCTCACCTCGAAGGGATGAAAAACTGTTTTTT

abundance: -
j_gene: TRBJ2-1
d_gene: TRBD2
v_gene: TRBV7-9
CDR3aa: CASSPRSGPSYNEQFF
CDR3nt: TGTGCCAGCAGCCCCCGTAGCGGGCCCTCCTACAATGAGCAGTTCTTC

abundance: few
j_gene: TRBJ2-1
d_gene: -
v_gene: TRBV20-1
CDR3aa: CSAKPEGSSYNEQFF
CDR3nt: TGCAGTGCCAAACCGGAGGGAAGCTCCTACAATGAGCAGTTCTTC

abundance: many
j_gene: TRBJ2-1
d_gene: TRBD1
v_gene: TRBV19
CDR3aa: CASSPRQGRSDEQFF
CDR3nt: TGTGCCAGTAGTCCCAGACAGGGTCGTTCGGATGAGCAGTTCTTC

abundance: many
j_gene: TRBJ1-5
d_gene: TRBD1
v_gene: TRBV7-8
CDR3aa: CASSLSRDRSTQPQHF
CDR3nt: TGTGCCAGCAGCTTATCAAGGGACAGATCCACTCAGCCCCAGCATTTT

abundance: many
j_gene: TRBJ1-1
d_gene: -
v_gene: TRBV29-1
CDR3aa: CSVKGLGTEAFF
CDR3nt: TGCAGCGTTAAGGGGCTGGGGACTGAAGCTTTCTTT

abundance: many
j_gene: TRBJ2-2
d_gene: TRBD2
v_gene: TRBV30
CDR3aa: CAWSPSGRDTGELFF
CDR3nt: TGTGCCTGGAGCCCTAGCGGGAGGGACACCGGGGAGCTGTTTTTT

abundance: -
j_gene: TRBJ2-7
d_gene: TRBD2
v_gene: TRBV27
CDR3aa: CASSFSTSGMHEQYF
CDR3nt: TGTGCCAGCAGTTTCTCAACTAGCGGGATGCACGAGCAGTACTTC

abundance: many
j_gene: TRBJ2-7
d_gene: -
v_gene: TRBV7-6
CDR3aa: CASSLGTTNSYEQYF
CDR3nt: TGTGCCAGCAGCCTCGGGACAACTAACTCCTACGAGCAGTACTTC

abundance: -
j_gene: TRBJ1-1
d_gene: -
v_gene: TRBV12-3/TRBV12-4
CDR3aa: CASSSAGQGNTEAFF
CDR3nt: TGTGCCAGCAGTTCCGCGGGGCAGGGCAACACTGAAGCTTTCTTT

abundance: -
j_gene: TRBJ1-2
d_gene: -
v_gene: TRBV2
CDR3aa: CASSLESYGYTF
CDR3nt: TGTGCCAGCAGCCTCGAGAGCTATGGCTACACCTTC

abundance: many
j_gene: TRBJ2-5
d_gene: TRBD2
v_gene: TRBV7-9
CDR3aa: CASSSRLAEETQYF
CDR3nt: TGTGCCAGCAGCTCTCGACTAGCGGAAGAGACCCAGTACTTC

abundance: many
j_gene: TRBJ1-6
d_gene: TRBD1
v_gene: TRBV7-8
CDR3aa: CASSLRDRVYNSPLHF
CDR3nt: TGTGCCAGCAGCTTACGGGACAGGGTTTATAATTCACCCCTCCACTTT

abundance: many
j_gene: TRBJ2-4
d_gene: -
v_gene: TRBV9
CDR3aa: CASSVGWGELAKNIQYF
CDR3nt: TGTGCCAGCAGCGTAGGTTGGGGAGAATTAGCCAAAAACATTCAGTACTTC

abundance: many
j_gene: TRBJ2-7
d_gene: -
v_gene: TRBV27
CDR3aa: CASSLEGSHEQYF
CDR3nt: TGTGCCAGCAGTTTAGAGGGTTCCCACGAGCAGTACTTC

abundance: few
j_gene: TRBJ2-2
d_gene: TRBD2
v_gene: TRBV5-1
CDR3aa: CASSLSSGSGMWRTGELFF
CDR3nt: TGCGCCAGCAGCTTGTCTTCCGGTAGCGGGATGTGGCGGACCGGGGAGCTGTTTTTT

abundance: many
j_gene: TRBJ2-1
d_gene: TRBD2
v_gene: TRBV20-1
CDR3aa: CSARDVAGLPSSYNEQFF
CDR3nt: TGCAGTGCTAGGGACGTAGCGGGATTACCGAGCTCCTACAATGAGCAGTTCTTC

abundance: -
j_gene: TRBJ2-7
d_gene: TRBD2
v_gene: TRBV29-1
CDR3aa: CSVTQGLAVSSYEQYF
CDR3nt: TGCAGCGTAACCCAGGGACTAGCGGTAAGCTCCTACGAGCAGTACTTC

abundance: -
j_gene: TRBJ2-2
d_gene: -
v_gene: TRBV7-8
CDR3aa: CASSPHSGRRLGGTGELFF
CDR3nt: TGTGCCAGCAGCCCACACTCGGGACGGCGCTTAGGAGGGACCGGGGAGCTGTTTTTT

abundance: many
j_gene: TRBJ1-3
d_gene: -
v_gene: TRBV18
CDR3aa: CASSPGHSGNTIYF
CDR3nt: TGTGCCAGCTCACCAGGGCACTCTGGAAACACCATATATTTT

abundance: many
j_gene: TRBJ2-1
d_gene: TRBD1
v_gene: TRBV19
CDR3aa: CASSQLPGQGSLGNEQFF
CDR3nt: TGTGCCAGTAGTCAACTTCCGGGACAGGGGTCTCTGGGGAATGAGCAGTTCTTC

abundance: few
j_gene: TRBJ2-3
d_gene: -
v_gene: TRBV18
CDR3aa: CASSPPEGWGTDTQYF
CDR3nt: TGTGCCAGCTCACCACCGGAGGGTTGGGGCACAGATACGCAGTATTTT

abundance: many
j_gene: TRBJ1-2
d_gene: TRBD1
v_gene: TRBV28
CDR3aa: CASIDRRDRVYGYTF
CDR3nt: TGTGCCAGCATTGACCGCCGGGACAGGGTCTATGGCTACACCTTC

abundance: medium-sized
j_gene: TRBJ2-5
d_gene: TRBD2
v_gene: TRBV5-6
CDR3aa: CASSLGASGREETQYF
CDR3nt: TGTGCCAGCAGCTTGGGGGCTAGCGGGAGGGAAGAGACCCAGTACTTC

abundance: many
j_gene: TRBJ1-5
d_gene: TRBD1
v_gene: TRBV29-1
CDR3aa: CSVKDRGFDQPQHF
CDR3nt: TGCAGCGTTAAGGACAGGGGTTTTGATCAGCCCCAGCATTTT

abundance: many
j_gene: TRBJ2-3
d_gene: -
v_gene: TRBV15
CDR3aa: CATSTGTSTDTQYF
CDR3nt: TGTGCCACCAGCACAGGGACTTCGACAGATACGCAGTATTTT

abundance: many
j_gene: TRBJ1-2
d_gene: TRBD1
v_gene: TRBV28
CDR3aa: CASSLLTRGRGYTF
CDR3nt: TGTGCCAGCAGTTTATTGACCAGGGGGCGAGGCTACACCTTC

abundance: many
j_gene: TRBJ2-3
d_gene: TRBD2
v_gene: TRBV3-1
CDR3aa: CASSKIAGGPWTDTQYF
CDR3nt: TGTGCCAGCAGCAAAATAGCGGGAGGGCCGTGGACAGATACGCAGTATTTT

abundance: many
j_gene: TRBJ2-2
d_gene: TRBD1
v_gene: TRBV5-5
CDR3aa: CASSQSGGDTGELFF
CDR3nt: TGTGCCAGCAGCCAATCAGGGGGTGACACCGGGGAGCTGTTTTTT

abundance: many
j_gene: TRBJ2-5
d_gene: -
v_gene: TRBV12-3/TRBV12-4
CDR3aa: CASSLGPGAQETQYF
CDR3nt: TGTGCCAGCAGTTTAGGGCCGGGGGCCCAAGAGACCCAGTACTTC

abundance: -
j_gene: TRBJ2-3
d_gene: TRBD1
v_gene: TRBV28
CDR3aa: CASRNPGQGFTDTQYF
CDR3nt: TGTGCCAGCAGAAATCCGGGACAGGGGTTCACAGATACGCAGTATTTT

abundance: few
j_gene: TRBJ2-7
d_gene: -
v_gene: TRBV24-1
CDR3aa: CATSDSRFSYEQYF
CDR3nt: TGTGCCACCAGTGATTCAAGATTCTCCTACGAGCAGTACTTC

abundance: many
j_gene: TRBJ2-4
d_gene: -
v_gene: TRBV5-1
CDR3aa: CASSSASGTPRGIQYF
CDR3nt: TGCGCCAGCAGCTCGGCCTCCGGGACACCTCGAGGCATTCAGTACTTC

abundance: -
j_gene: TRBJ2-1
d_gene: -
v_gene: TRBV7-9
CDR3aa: CASSLLSSSYNEQFF
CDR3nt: TGTGCCAGCAGCTTACTCTCGAGCTCCTACAATGAGCAGTTCTTC

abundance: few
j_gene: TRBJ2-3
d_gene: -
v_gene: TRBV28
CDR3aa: CASSYRDTQYF
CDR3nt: TGTGCCAGCAGTTACAGGGATACGCAGTATTTT

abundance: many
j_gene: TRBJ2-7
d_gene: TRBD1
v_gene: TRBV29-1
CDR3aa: CSVGGQASYEQYF
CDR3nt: TGCAGCGTTGGCGGACAGGCGTCCTACGAGCAGTACTTC

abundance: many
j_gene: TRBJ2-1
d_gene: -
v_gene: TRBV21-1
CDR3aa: CASSAPASPVLEQFF
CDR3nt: TGTGCCAGCAGCGCGCCGGCCAGTCCGGTTCTCGAGCAGTTCTTC

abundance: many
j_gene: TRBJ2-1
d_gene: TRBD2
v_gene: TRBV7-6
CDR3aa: CASSLDKTSGRYNEQFF
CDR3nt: TGTGCCAGCAGCCTGGACAAAACTAGCGGGAGATACAATGAGCAGTTCTTC

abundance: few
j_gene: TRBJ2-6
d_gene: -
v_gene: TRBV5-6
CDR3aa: CASSRAGNLPGANVLTF
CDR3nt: TGTGCCAGCAGCCGTGCCGGGAATCTGCCTGGGGCCAACGTCCTGACTTTC

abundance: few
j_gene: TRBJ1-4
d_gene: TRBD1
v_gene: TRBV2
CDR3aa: CASSAFQGGEKLFF
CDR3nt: TGTGCCAGCAGTGCGTTCCAGGGGGGTGAAAAACTGTTTTTT

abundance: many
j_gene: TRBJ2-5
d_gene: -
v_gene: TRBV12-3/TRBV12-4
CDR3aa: CASSLAQPGAETQYF
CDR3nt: TGTGCCAGCAGTTTAGCTCAGCCAGGGGCAGAGACCCAGTACTTC

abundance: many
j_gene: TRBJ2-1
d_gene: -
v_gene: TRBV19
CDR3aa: CASTDQAQYAYNEQFF
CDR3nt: TGTGCCAGTACCGATCAGGCCCAGTACGCCTACAATGAGCAGTTCTTC

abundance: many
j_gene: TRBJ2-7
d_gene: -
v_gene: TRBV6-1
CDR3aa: CASSNPSFRDEQYF
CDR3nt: TGTGCCAGCAGTAACCCCTCCTTTCGGGACGAGCAGTACTTC